One sample yielded the 23 T cell receptor beta chains listed below, sequenced in a study of blood T cell repertoires in COVID-19. Sequencing used immunoSEQ multiplex PCR; TCRdb keeps in-frame clones, though not all of them. The table includes some 310,000 clones, 85% to 90% detected once. Source material: peripheral blood. Receptor source: a woman between 25 and 40 years old with COVID-19, enrolled during active disease.

V is TRBV15 and J is TRBJ1-3; D may be TRBD1 (6 bases). This CDR3 comprises 14 residues. Looked up from germline, CDR1 is LNHNV and CDR2 is YYDKDF (reference sequence). Trimming took 6 bases from V and 2 from J, leaving 11 bases between them. CDR3 protein: CATSRTEPGNTIYF. The CDR3 nucleotides read TGTGCCACCAGTAGGACAGAGCCTGGAAACACCATATATTTT.

The chain couples TRBV6-2 or TRBV6-3 to TRBJ2-1; 11 bases are shared with TRBD1. Germline assignment: CDR1 MNHEY and CDR2 SVGEGT. The CDR3 extends over 14 amino acids. Losses at the gene ends were 5 bases for V and 4 bases for J; bases not matched to a gene: 1. The CDR3 is CASSRDRGYNEQFF. The CDR3 coding sequence is TGTGCCAGCAGTCGGGACAGGGGGTACAATGAGCAGTTCTTC.

V and J are TRBV6-6 and TRBJ2-7, with 9 bases fitting TRBD2. There are 16 residues in the CDR3. V shed 0 bases and J 2 bases; nucleotides not matched to a gene: 5. Germline assignment: CDR1 MNHNY and CDR2 SVGAGI (reference sequence). In nucleotides, the CDR3 is TGTGCCAGCAGTTACTCTAGGGCTAGCGGGACCTACGAGCAGTACTTC. It codes for CASSYSRASGTYEQYF.

The V call is TRBV5-1, the J call TRBJ1-6; D is possibly TRBD1 (6 bases). The CDR3 length is 15 residues. CDR1 and CDR2 (germline): SGHRS, YFSETQ. With 3 bases removed from V and 5 bases from J, the gap between germline ends came to 12 bases. As DNA, the CDR3 is TGCGCCAGCAGCTCGGACAGCCCTAATAATTCACCCCTCCACTTT. It is translated as CASSSDSPNNSPLHF. Full variable domain (missing parts from reference TRBV5-1 and TRBJ1-6): KAGVTQTPRYLIKTRGQQVTLSCSPISGHRSVSWYQQTPGQGLQFLFEYFSETQRNKGNFPGRFSGRQFSNSRSEMNVSTLELGDSALYLCASSSDSPNNSPLHFGNGTRLTVT.

The chain links TRBV25-1 to TRBJ1-2; TRBD1 matches 7 bases. Germline-derived CDR1 and CDR2 are MGHDK and SYGVNS. After removal of 5 bases from V and 2 bases from J, the junction contained 2 bases not matched to a gene. The CDR3 runs 13 residues. CDR3 residues: CASSKQGNYGYTF. CDR3 nucleotide sequence: TGTGCCAGCAGTAAACAGGGGAACTATGGCTACACCTTC.

J is TRBJ1-3 and V is TRBV7-2; D perhaps matches TRBD1 (6 bases). Looked up from germline, CDR1 is SGHTA and CDR2 is FQGNSA. Deletions cut 6 bases from V and 5 bases from J, with 14 bases between. The CDR3 length is 14 residues. The CDR3 DNA follows: TGTGCCAGCAGGAGGGGGGGTGAAAGAAACACCATATATTTT. This gives the protein CASRRGGERNTIYF.

CDR3 protein: CASRLAATDTQYF. Written as DNA, the CDR3 is TGTGCCAGTAGACTAGCAGCCACAGATACGCAGTATTTT. The chain uses TRBV19 and TRBJ2-3; a weak D match, TRBD2 (6 bases). This CDR3 has 13 amino acids. The V end lost 6 bases, the J end lost 2 bases, and 9 bases lay between the germline ends. CDR1 and CDR2 (germline): LNHDA, SQIVND (reference sequence). The entire variable domain, with the rest obtained from reference TRBV19 and TRBJ2-3, is as follows: DGGITQSPKYLFRKEGQNVTLSCEQNLNHDAMYWYRQDPGQGLRLIYYSQIVNDFQKGDIAEGYSVSREKKESFPLTVTSAQKNPTAFYLCASRLAATDTQYFGPGTRLTVL.

The V call is TRBV30, the J call TRBJ1-2; 9 bases are shared with TRBD1. This CDR3 has 14 residues. Germline loops: CDR1 GTSNPN, CDR2 SVGIG (reference sequence). V trimming: 1 base; J trimming: 8 bases; junction bases outside the gene matches: 8. Here the CDR3 reads CAWSGDRDIGGYTF. The CDR3 DNA sequence: TGTGCCTGGAGTGGGGACAGGGATATTGGAGGCTACACCTTC.

This clone appeared once. The chain carries TRBV19 and TRBJ1-5; 7 bases line up with TRBD1. Per the germline V gene, CDR1 is LNHDA and CDR2 is SQIVND (reference sequence). Losses at the gene ends were 1 base for V and 2 bases for J; bases not matched to a gene: 17. The CDR3 is 20 amino acids. CDR3 protein: CASSIVEGQGGQVGNQPQHF. CDR3 nucleotide sequence: TGTGCCAGTAGTATAGTGGAAGGTCAGGGAGGACAGGTCGGCAATCAGCCCCAGCATTTT.

The chain uses TRBV19 and TRBJ2-1; 8 nucleotides agree with TRBD2. The CDR3 spans 16 residues. Germline V gene lookup returns CDR1 LNHDA and CDR2 SQIVND (reference sequence). V trimming: 5 bases; J trimming: 5 bases; junction bases outside the gene matches: 11. The CDR3 loop reads CASSPSSGPSHNEQFF. The CDR3 bases are TGTGCCAGTAGTCCATCTAGCGGGCCTTCTCACAATGAGCAGTTCTTC.

This chain joins TRBV24-1 and TRBJ1-4; the D gene is possibly TRBD1 (6 bases). The CDR3 spans 15 residues. V dropped 4 bases and J dropped 5 bases, with 13 bases sitting between them. Germline assignment: CDR1 KGHDR and CDR2 SFDVKD. CDR3 region: CATSDPTGNNEKLFF. The CDR3 DNA is TGTGCCACCAGTGACCCTACAGGGAACAATGAAAAACTGTTTTTT.

The chain uses TRBV5-5 and TRBJ2-2, with 7 bases that match TRBD1. Losses at the gene ends were 0 bases for V and 5 bases for J; bases not matched to a gene: 4. This CDR3 has 15 amino acids. CDR1 is SGHKS and CDR2 is YYEKEE in the germline V gene (reference sequence). DNA for the CDR3: TGTGCCAGCAGCTTGGGACAGGGCATTACCGGGGAGCTGTTTTTT. Translation gives CASSLGQGITGELFF.

This clone was observed once. This chain uses TRBV4-2 with TRBJ1-2; 8 bases are shared with TRBD1. The CDR3 loop spans 15 amino acids. The germline V gene encodes CDR1 LGHNA and CDR2 YNFKEQ. The junction had 12 bases not matched to a gene; V was cut back by 4 bases and J by 8 bases. In DNA form, the CDR3 reads TGTGCCAGCAGCCCACCGGGACAGGCGGAGAAAGGCTACACCTTC. This encodes CASSPPGQAEKGYTF.

This clone appeared a single time. This chain connects TRBV5-3 to TRBJ2-4, with TRBD1 matching over 10 bases. Being an ORF, TRBV5-3 has a function that is uncertain. V lost 4 bases, J lost 2 bases, and 12 bases stayed unmatched. This CDR3 region has 18 residues. The CDR3 here is CARSVTGGDIPPKNIQYF. The CDR3 DNA reads TGTGCCAGAAGCGTGACAGGGGGCGATATTCCCCCCAAAAACATTCAGTACTTC.

The chain combines TRBV4-1 with TRBJ2-2; perhaps TRBD1 as D (5 bases). Germline V gives CDR1 MGHRA, CDR2 YSYEKL. V was pared by 0 bases and J by 3 bases, with 5 bases between. This CDR3 region has 14 residues. The CDR3 DNA reads TGCGCCAGCAGCCAAGACAGGGACACCGGGGAGCTGTTTTTT. Protein product: CASSQDRDTGELFF.

In DNA, the CDR3 is TGTGCCAGCAGCCCGGGACTAGCGGGACCGGGGGAGCTGTTTTTT. Its translation is CASSPGLAGPGELFF. The chain joins TRBV6-2 or TRBV6-3 to TRBJ2-2; 13 bases match TRBD2. After removal of 6 bases from V and 8 bases from J, the junction contained 6 bases not matched to a gene. CDR3 size: 15 residues. Germline values: CDR1 MNHEY, CDR2 SVGEGT.

The chain employs TRBV24-1 and TRBJ2-3; 10 nucleotides agree with TRBD2. The CDR3 has 18 residues. The ends lost 4 bases at V and 3 bases at J; junction bases unmatched: 12. The germline V gene encodes CDR1 KGHDR and CDR2 SFDVKD. CDR3 sequence reads: CATSDQSKVAGGTDTQYF. In DNA form, the CDR3 reads TGTGCCACCAGTGACCAGTCTAAAGTAGCGGGAGGAACAGATACGCAGTATTTT.

The chain uses TRBV5-8 and TRBJ2-3, with TRBD2 as a possible D gene (6 bases). The length of the CDR3 is 14 residues. Trimming removed 4 bases from V and 3 bases from J, with 12 bases in between. CDR1 is SGHTS and CDR2 is YDEGEE in the germline V gene. The CDR3 coding sequence is TGTGCCAGCAGCCCCGGGGGTTCTACAGATACGCAGTATTTT. This codes for CASSPGGSTDTQYF.

The CDR3 here is CATSSLLTGGEAFF. In nucleotides, the CDR3 is TGTGCCACCAGCAGTCTACTTACAGGGGGCGAAGCTTTCTTT. This chain links TRBV15 with TRBJ1-1; 9 bases agree with TRBD1. Unmatched junction bases numbered 7, after V lost 3 bases and J lost 8 bases. CDR1 is LNHNV and CDR2 is YYDKDF in the germline V gene (reference sequence). The CDR3 has 14 residues.

The chain joins TRBV30 to TRBJ1-4, with TRBD1 matching 8 bases. From germline, CDR1 is GTSNPN and CDR2 SVGIG (reference sequence). The V gene end was trimmed by 5 bases and the J gene end by 4 bases; junction bases not matched to a gene: 9. This CDR3 has 15 residues. CDR3 bases: TGTGCCTGGGGGAAGCCAGGGGGCCATAATGAAAAACTGTTTTTT. Protein sequence: CAWGKPGGHNEKLFF.

The table lists this clone with a count of one. This sequence joins TRBV27 and TRBJ1-2; D perhaps matches TRBD1 (5 bases). CDR1 and CDR2 from the germline V gene are MNHEY and SMNVEV (reference sequence). This CDR3 is 12 amino acids long. Between the trimmed V and J ends, which lost 8 bases and 8 bases, there was a span of 15 bases. The CDR3 nucleotides are TGTGCCAGCCATGACAGCCTCCAGGGCTACACCTTC. It codes for CASHDSLQGYTF.

The chain is built from TRBV25-1 and TRBJ1-2; 7 bases are shared with TRBD1. V lost 4 bases to trimming and J lost 4 bases; unmatched junction nucleotides: 3. From germline, CDR1 is MGHDK and CDR2 SYGVNS. This CDR3 has 13 amino acids. CDR3 bases: TGTGCCAGCAGTGTTGGGACAGCCTATGGCTACACCTTC. Residues: CASSVGTAYGYTF.

The V call is TRBV2, the J call TRBJ2-5; 8 bases map to TRBD2. Trimming cost V 0 bases and J 5 bases; bases outside gene matches: 2. The germline gives CDR1 SNHLY, CDR2 FYNNEI. This CDR3 spans 14 amino acids. The chain's CDR3 is CASSEAGLAETQYF. CDR3 nucleotides: TGTGCCAGCAGTGAAGCAGGACTAGCCGAGACCCAGTACTTC.